This TCR beta chain is from a study of shared clonotypes between healthy human individuals. Running of the assay took place at deep level. The data were produced by immunoSEQ multiplex PCR, yet TCRdb's version contains in-frame clones alone and is incomplete. This repertoire shows around 2.3 million clones, 90% to 96% found once; its top ten account for 0.1% to 0.15%. The V and J ends lost 7 bases and 4 bases, in that order; junction bases with no gene match: 6. Germline CDR1 reads GTSNPN; CDR2 reads SVGIG (reference sequence). The CDR3 sequence is 14 residues long. The material sequenced was naive CD4+ T cells sorted from blood. Subset denoted: CD45RA+ positively selected. V and J are TRBV30 and TRBJ2-2, with 10 positions matching TRBD2. This sequence originates from a young man in good health. CDR3 sequence: CAFLAGVRTGELFF. The CDR3 DNA follows: TGTGCCTTCCTAGCGGGAGTACGCACCGGGGAGCTGTTTTTT.